This T cell receptor beta chain was identified in a study of control samples from healthy donors and cancer patients. In this sample, this clone turned up once. Germline V gene sequence: CDR1 SGDLS, CDR2 YYNGEE. The trim removed 0 bases at V and 0 bases at J, leaving 3 bases unmatched. CDR3 length equals 17 residues. The method was immunoSEQ multiplex PCR; TCRdb's version includes in-frame clones alone and lacks a portion of them. The repertoire holds approximately 120,000 clones, with around 87% as singletons. The rearrangement links TRBV9 to TRBJ2-2, with 9 positions matching TRBD1. Sequencing was performed on blood. This sequence originates from a man in his forties in good health. The CDR3: CASSVGQGVSNTGELFF. The DNA of the CDR3 is TGTGCCAGCAGCGTAGGACAGGGGGTGTCGAACACCGGGGAGCTGTTTTTT.